This T cell receptor beta chain was obtained from a study of blood T cell repertoires in COVID-19. Overall study context: The study drew acute and convalescent COVID-19 samples from the United States, Italy and Spain. Nucleic acid was either cDNA or gDNA, and it came from T cells, B-cell-depleted T cells, or PBMCs.

V was trimmed by 5 bases and J by 4 bases, leaving 21 bases between them. The germline V gene has CDR1 MNHEY and CDR2 SVGEGT. The CDR3 extends over 18 amino acids. In the original processing: It was from reference gene primer amplification that nucleated cell counts were estimated. TCRdb's copy holds only in-frame clones and misses some; the assay was immunoSEQ multiplex PCR. The V and J calls and clone size come from that table; D and trimming were worked out from the DNA. The table shows 150,000 to 200,000 clones, with 88% occurring only once. The chain couples TRBV6-2 or TRBV6-3 to TRBJ2-6; a possible D gene is TRBD1 (6 bases). The TCR sequence derives from a man aged 40-50 years with active or convalescent COVID-19. The sample was peripheral blood. The CDR3 loop is CASSRQNYRVSGANVLTF. CDR3 DNA: TGTGCCAGCAGTCGGCAGAACTACAGGGTCTCCGGGGCCAACGTCCTGACTTTC.